This T cell receptor (beta chain) derives from a study of blood T cell repertoires in COVID-19. The CDR3 is made up of 13 amino acids. V was trimmed by 6 bases and J by 5 bases, leaving 13 bases between them. Profiling relied on immunoSEQ multiplex PCR, and the TCRdb table lists in-frame clones only, not all of them. The sample lists fewer than 250,000 clones; less than 85% were seen once. A single count supports this clone. All enrollees were about 18 to 100 years old and from 24 US areas. Cohort 3 donors were reported recovered after two negative PCRs, clearance, or symptom resolution. The sequencing input was PBMCs or T cells enriched from blood (not recorded which). The TCR comes from a man in his 60s who had recovered from COVID-19. The chain joins TRBV23-1 to TRBJ1-2; D gene unclear. TRBV23-1 is noted as an ORF with a role that remains uncertain. CDR3 sequence (DNA): TGCGCCAGCAGGTTGGGGATAGCGTATGGCTACACCTTC. This sequence encodes CASRLGIAYGYTF.